The clone carrying this T cell receptor (beta chain) showed up just once. These data originate in a study of blood T cell repertoires in COVID-19. Overall study context: Donors in the United States, Italy and Spain gave samples during acute or convalescent COVID-19. Sample material is recorded as cDNA or gDNA derived from T cells, B-cell-depleted T cells, or PBMCs.

Germline trimming cut 3 bases from V and 2 bases from J; bases unmatched to any gene: 7. Germline loops: CDR1 MGHRA, CDR2 YSYEKL. The CDR3 covers 16 residues. Libraries were prepared by immunoSEQ multiplex PCR; TCRdb keeps only in-frame clonotypes and omits some of them. The sample holds some 390,000 clones, 70% to 90% seen once. Sequenced input: peripheral blood. The chain combines TRBV4-1 with TRBJ1-5, with 7 bases aligning to TRBD1. The TCR was taken from a woman aged 40 to 55 with COVID-19, enrolled during active disease. In DNA form, the CDR3 reads TGCGCCAGCAGCCATGAGGGGGCTGGGGGCAATCAGCCCCAGCATTTT. This translates into CASSHEGAGGNQPQHF.